One and the same sample provided the 31 T cell receptor beta chains below, sequenced in a study of memory CD4+ T cells and cytomegalovirus serostatus. TCRdb keeps only in-frame clones here, not all; method: immunoSEQ multiplex PCR. The table records about 52,000 clones, about 86% of them present only once. Single viable CD3+CD4+CD8-CD45RO+ cells were sorted as the memory CD4+ T cells. The sequencing sample was made of memory CD4+ T cells from blood. These receptors originate from an adult in good health and CMV-seropositive.

CDR3 region: CASSSSTSGRYEQYF. In nucleotides, the CDR3 is TGTGCCAGCAGCTCCTCGACTAGCGGGAGATATGAGCAGTACTTC. The genes are TRBV7-2 and TRBJ2-7, with 12 bases aligning to TRBD2. V gave up 4 bases and J gave up 7 bases; unmatched junction bases: 8. Germline CDR1 SGHTA, CDR2 FQGNSA. The CDR3 sequence is 15 residues long.

The chain joins TRBV6-1 to TRBJ2-7; D not resolved. The germline V gene has CDR1 MNHNS and CDR2 SASEGT. The CDR3 is made up of 11 amino acids. V gave up 7 bases and J gave up 4 bases, with 8 bases separating them. The DNA for the CDR3 is TGTGCCAGCAATCCCGGGTACGAGCAGTACTTC. It codes for CASNPGYEQYF.

The chain uses TRBV5-1 and TRBJ2-3; a weak D match, TRBD2 (6 bases). The CDR3 runs to 16 residues. V lost 5 bases and J 4 bases, leaving 20 bases between the germline ends. Germline V gives CDR1 SGHRS, CDR2 YFSETQ. CDR3 in DNA: TGCGCCAGCAGTTCCTTAATTACGGGAGCCGCAGATACGCAGTATTTT. Protein sequence: CASSSLITGAADTQYF.

The chain joins TRBV28 to TRBJ1-2; no firm D call. Germline assignment: CDR1 MDHEN and CDR2 SYDVKM. V dropped 6 bases and J dropped 4 bases, with 6 bases sitting between them. The CDR3 totals 11 residues. This CDR3 reads CASSRTYGYTF. Here the CDR3 DNA reads TGTGCCAGCAGCCGGACCTATGGCTACACCTTC.

V and J are TRBV7-2 and TRBJ2-7, with D perhaps matching TRBD1 (5 bases). Germline V gene lookup returns CDR1 SGHTA and CDR2 FQGNSA. This CDR3 has 13 residues. Trimming took 3 bases from V and 2 from J, leaving 8 bases between them. CDR3 sequence reads: CASSFGAPYEQYF. CDR3 nucleotides: TGTGCCAGCAGCTTTGGGGCACCCTACGAGCAGTACTTC.

The chain has TRBV9 and TRBJ1-1; D gene uncertain. The V end lost 0 bases, the J end lost 3 bases, and 6 bases lay between the germline ends. Germline CDR1 and CDR2: SGDLS and YYNGEE. The CDR3 runs 13 residues. CDR3 DNA: TGTGCCAGCAGCGTAGAGGGTTACACTGAAGCTTTCTTT. Encoded protein: CASSVEGYTEAFF.

The rearrangement links TRBV6-6 to TRBJ2-7, with D perhaps matching TRBD1 (5 bases). This CDR3 region has 16 residues. The germline gives CDR1 MNHNY, CDR2 SVGAGI (reference sequence). Trimming took 5 bases from V and 3 from J, leaving 20 bases between them. Written as DNA, the CDR3 is TGTGCCAGCAGTCCCCCTCGCCAGGGTTATAGCTACGAGCAGTACTTC. It is translated as CASSPPRQGYSYEQYF.

J is TRBJ2-2 and V is TRBV15, with unresolved D. The length of the CDR3 is 15 residues. Germline V CDR1 and CDR2: LNHNV, YYDKDF (reference sequence). Trimming left V 2 bases short and J 1 base short, with 8 bases between. CDR3 protein: CATSRLGQNTGELFF. Written as DNA, the CDR3 is TGTGCCACCAGCAGACTCGGGCAGAACACCGGGGAGCTGTTTTTT.

This chain links TRBV27 with TRBJ2-2, with D possibly matching TRBD1 (6 bases). The CDR3 loop spans 17 amino acids. Trimming stripped 3 bases from V and 0 bases from J, with 14 bases between. Germline V lookup: CDR1 MNHEY, CDR2 SMNVEV (reference sequence). Here the CDR3 DNA reads TGTGCCAGCAGTTTGGGCCCGGGACAAGCGAACACCGGGGAGCTGTTTTTT. Translating it yields CASSLGPGQANTGELFF.

This clone was seen only once. The rearrangement links TRBV6-5 to TRBJ2-2; 7 bases fit TRBD1. The CDR3 is 15 residues long. Germline trimming cut 5 bases from V and 1 base from J; bases unmatched to any gene: 4. Germline V lookup: CDR1 MNHEY, CDR2 SVGAGI. This CDR3 reads CASSRQGRNTGELFF. As DNA, the CDR3 is TGTGCCAGCAGTCGACAGGGTAGGAACACCGGGGAGCTGTTTTTT.

The J gene is TRBJ2-5, the V gene TRBV7-3, with 9 bases identical to TRBD2. The J segment lost 5 bases and the V segment lost 5 bases, leaving 3 bases of the junction unmatched. CDR1 is SGHTA, CDR2 FQGTGA, per germline. The CDR3 is 13 amino acids. The CDR3 reads CASSTTSGETQYF. CDR3 nucleotides: TGTGCCAGCAGCACAACTAGCGGGGAGACCCAGTACTTC.

The chain joins TRBV11-2 to TRBJ2-7, with 7 positions matching TRBD1. V lost 6 bases, J lost 6 bases, and 2 bases stayed unmatched. The CDR3 sequence is 11 residues long. Germline lookup yields CDR1 SGHAT and CDR2 FQNNGV. DNA for the CDR3: TGTGCCAGCAGTACAGGGGCCGAGCAGTACTTC. This encodes CASSTGAEQYF.

There are a few counts of this clone. This sequence joins TRBV5-6 and TRBJ1-1; D remains ambiguous. Trimming stripped 2 bases from V and 0 bases from J, with 2 bases between. This CDR3 contains 12 residues. Germline-derived CDR1 and CDR2 are SGHDT and YYEEEE. The CDR3 is CASSFMNTEAFF. As DNA, the CDR3 is TGTGCCAGCAGCTTTATGAACACTGAAGCTTTCTTT.

The chain joins TRBV5-4 to TRBJ2-7; D not certain. The CDR3 runs 16 residues. V dropped 0 bases and J dropped 2 bases, with 15 bases sitting between them. The germline V gene encodes CDR1 SGHNT and CDR2 YYREEE (reference sequence). The CDR3 nucleotides are TGTGCCAGCAGCTTGGCCCCTGAGGTAGGGACCTACGAGCAGTACTTC. This encodes CASSLAPEVGTYEQYF. Combining the CDR3 with reference TRBV5-4 and TRBJ2-7 gives the whole variable domain ETGVTQSPTHLIKTRGQQVTLRCSSQSGHNTVSWYQQALGQGPQFIFQYYREEENGRGNFPPRFSGLQFPNYSSELNVNALELDDSALYLCASSLAPEVGTYEQYFGPGTRLTVT.

The chain uses TRBV5-4 and TRBJ2-1; tentative D call: TRBD2 (7 bases). Looked up from germline, CDR1 is SGHNT and CDR2 is YYREEE (reference sequence). The CDR3 is 16 residues long. Trimming took off 4 bases at V and 7 bases at J, with 21 bases between the two ends. CDR3 sequence: CASSEGGASGLNEQFF. As DNA, the CDR3 is TGTGCCAGCAGCGAAGGGGGGGCTAGCGGCTTGAATGAGCAGTTCTTC.

This chain uses TRBV18 with TRBJ2-5; D not certain. Trimming shortened V by 2 bases and J by 5 bases, and 9 bases separated the two germline ends. CDR1 and CDR2 (germline): KGHSH, LQKENI. This CDR3 has 13 amino acids. The CDR3: CASSPVSTETQYF. CDR3 bases: TGTGCCAGCTCACCAGTTAGCACGGAGACCCAGTACTTC. The full variable domain, with the rest looked up from reference TRBV18 and TRBJ2-5, is NAGVMQNPRHLVRRRGQEARLRCSPMKGHSHVYWYRQLPEEGLKFMVYLQKENIIDESGMPKERFSAEFPKEGPSILRIQQVVRGDSAAYFCASSPVSTETQYFGPGTRLLVL.

The chain is built from TRBV7-9 and TRBJ1-1; D may be TRBD1 (5 bases). Germline CDR1 reads SEHNR; CDR2 reads FQNEAQ (reference sequence). The V and J ends lost 6 bases and 7 bases respectively, with 9 bases between them. CDR3 length: 11 amino acids. In nucleotides, the CDR3 is TGTGCCAGCAGTCTACAGGTTGAAGCTTTCTTT. Protein sequence: CASSLQVEAFF.

This chain connects TRBV7-9 to TRBJ1-1; TRBD1 matches 7 bases. This CDR3 spans 14 amino acids. The J segment lost 1 base and the V segment lost 3 bases, leaving 2 bases of the junction unmatched. The germline V gene encodes CDR1 SEHNR and CDR2 FQNEAQ (reference sequence). CDR3 sequence (DNA): TGTGCCAGCAGCTTGGACAGGCAGAACACTGAAGCTTTCTTT. Its translation: CASSLDRQNTEAFF.

The V and J genes are TRBV5-1 and TRBJ2-3; TRBD2 aligns across 9 bases. The germline V gene has CDR1 SGHRS and CDR2 YFSETQ. The CDR3 runs to 17 residues. V shed 0 bases, J shed 1 base, and the junction held 6 bases outside the gene matches. CDR3 protein: CASSLAGSGGGTDTQYF. The CDR3 DNA reads as TGCGCCAGCAGCTTGGCCGGTAGCGGGGGTGGCACAGATACGCAGTATTTT.

About this clone: Other DNA sequences in this specimen translate into the identical CDR3. The chain carries TRBV29-1 and TRBJ2-3, with a possible D match to TRBD2 (7 bases). Trimming left V 4 bases short and J 2 bases short, with 10 bases between. Germline V lookup: CDR1 SQVTM, CDR2 ANQGSEA. This CDR3 region has 13 residues. The CDR3 nucleotides are TGCAGCGTTGTTGGGGGGGCCACAGATACGCAGTATTTT. This codes for CSVVGGATDTQYF.

The genes are TRBV18 and TRBJ2-7, with D uncertain. CDR1 is KGHSH and CDR2 is LQKENI in the germline V gene. V was cut by 3 bases and J by 7 bases, with 13 bases left in between. The CDR3 spans 13 residues. The DNA for the CDR3 is TGTGCCAGCTCACCGGGGAATCTAAGGGAGCAGTACTTC. The encoded protein is CASSPGNLREQYF.

This sequence joins TRBV7-2 and TRBJ1-1, with a weak D call TRBD1 (6 bases). The CDR3 has 15 residues. The V gene's germline CDR1 is SGHTA and CDR2 FQGNSA. Trimming pared 0 bases from V and 6 bases from J, leaving 14 bases between. CDR3 in amino acids: CASSLAHREASEAFF. For the CDR3, the DNA is TGTGCCAGCAGCTTAGCTCACAGGGAAGCGTCTGAAGCTTTCTTT.

The CDR3 region is CASSRQNGGGYTF. As DNA, the CDR3 is TGTGCCAGCAGCCGACAGAATGGGGGTGGCTACACCTTC. The gene calls are TRBV6-6 and TRBJ1-2, with a weak D call TRBD1 (5 bases). Germline loops: CDR1 MNHNY, CDR2 SVGAGI (reference sequence). This CDR3 is 13 amino acids long. Trimming cost V 6 bases and J 7 bases, with 15 bases left between them.

The chain has TRBV10-3 and TRBJ2-3, with D possibly being TRBD1 (5 bases). CDR1 ENHRY and CDR2 SYGVKD come from the germline V gene. V lost 3 bases and J 4 bases, leaving 8 bases between the germline ends. The CDR3 runs to 13 residues. CDR3 amino acids: CAISEGAADTQYF. For the CDR3, the DNA is TGTGCCATCAGTGAAGGGGCGGCAGATACGCAGTATTTT.

V usage is TRBV27 and J usage is TRBJ2-1; TRBD1 agrees at 9 bases. In germline, CDR1 is MNHEY, CDR2 SMNVEV (reference sequence). The CDR3 is 15 residues long. V shed 6 bases, J shed 4 bases, and the junction held 7 bases outside the gene matches. The CDR3 DNA is TGTGCCAGCAGGAAGGGACAGGGAGGTTACAATGAGCAGTTCTTC. Its protein is CASRKGQGGYNEQFF.

The chain uses TRBV6-5 and TRBJ1-2; D gene unclear. Germline CDR1 reads MNHEY; CDR2 reads SVGAGI. Trimming shortened V by 4 bases and J by 7 bases, and 10 bases separated the two germline ends. The CDR3 sequence is 12 residues long. The CDR3 loop reads CASSSQSGGYTF. The CDR3 coding sequence is TGTGCCAGCAGTTCGCAGTCCGGTGGCTACACCTTC.

The sample holds a few counts of this clone. The chain joins TRBV7-8 to TRBJ1-2; 9 bases are shared with TRBD1. The J segment lost 8 bases and the V segment lost 5 bases, leaving 9 bases of the junction unmatched. The length of the CDR3 is 14 residues. Germline assignment: CDR1 SGHVS and CDR2 FQNEAQ. The CDR3 nucleotides are TGTGCCAGCAGCCCTCCGGGACAGGGCAGGGGCTACACCTTC. It specifies CASSPPGQGRGYTF.

This clone was picked up one time. V is TRBV29-1 and J is TRBJ2-3; D remains ambiguous. This CDR3 is 14 amino acids long. Germline V gives CDR1 SQVTM, CDR2 ANQGSEA. V gave up 3 bases and J gave up 1 base, with 11 bases separating them. CDR3 loop: CSVEGPSGTDTQYF. The CDR3 coding sequence is TGCAGCGTTGAGGGTCCCTCTGGCACAGATACGCAGTATTTT.

The chain has TRBV6-1 and TRBJ1-4; unclear D gene. The V end was cut by 3 bases, the J end by 2 bases, with 7 bases between. Germline V lookup: CDR1 MNHNS, CDR2 SASEGT. This CDR3 is 14 amino acids long. The CDR3 DNA reads TGTGCCAGCAGTGACATGTGGACTAATGAAAAACTGTTTTTT. It yields the protein CASSDMWTNEKLFF.

V and J are TRBV10-3 and TRBJ2-1; 14 nucleotides agree with TRBD2. The germline V gene has CDR1 ENHRY and CDR2 SYGVKD. Trimming at V came to 0 bases and at J to 5 bases, leaving 0 bases not matched to a gene. The CDR3 extends over 16 amino acids. CDR3 loop: CAISESGLAGDNEQFF. CDR3 nucleotides: TGTGCCATCAGTGAGTCGGGACTAGCGGGAGACAATGAGCAGTTCTTC.

The chain joins TRBV2 to TRBJ1-5, with D perhaps TRBD1 (5 bases). The CDR3 sequence is 15 residues long. The germline V and J ends were trimmed by 4 bases and 0 bases, with 10 bases remaining between them. CDR1 and CDR2 from the germline V gene are SNHLY and FYNNEI. CDR3 in DNA: TGTGCCAGCAGTGCCACCGGGGGTAGCAATCAGCCCCAGCATTTT. Translated, it gives CASSATGGSNQPQHF.